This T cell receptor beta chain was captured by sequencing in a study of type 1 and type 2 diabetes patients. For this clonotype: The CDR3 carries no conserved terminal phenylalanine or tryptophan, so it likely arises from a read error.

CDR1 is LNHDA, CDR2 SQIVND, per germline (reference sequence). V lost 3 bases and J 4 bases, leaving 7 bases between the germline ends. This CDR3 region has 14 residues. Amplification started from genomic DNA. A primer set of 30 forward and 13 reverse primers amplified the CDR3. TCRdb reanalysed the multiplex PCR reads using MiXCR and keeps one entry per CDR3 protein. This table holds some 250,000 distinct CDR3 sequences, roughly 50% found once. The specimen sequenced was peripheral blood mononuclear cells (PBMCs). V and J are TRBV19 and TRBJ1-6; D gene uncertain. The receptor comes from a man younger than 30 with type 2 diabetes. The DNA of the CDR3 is TGTGCCAGTAGTATTAGTGGATATAATTCACCCCTCCACTCT. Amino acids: CASSISGYNSPLHS.